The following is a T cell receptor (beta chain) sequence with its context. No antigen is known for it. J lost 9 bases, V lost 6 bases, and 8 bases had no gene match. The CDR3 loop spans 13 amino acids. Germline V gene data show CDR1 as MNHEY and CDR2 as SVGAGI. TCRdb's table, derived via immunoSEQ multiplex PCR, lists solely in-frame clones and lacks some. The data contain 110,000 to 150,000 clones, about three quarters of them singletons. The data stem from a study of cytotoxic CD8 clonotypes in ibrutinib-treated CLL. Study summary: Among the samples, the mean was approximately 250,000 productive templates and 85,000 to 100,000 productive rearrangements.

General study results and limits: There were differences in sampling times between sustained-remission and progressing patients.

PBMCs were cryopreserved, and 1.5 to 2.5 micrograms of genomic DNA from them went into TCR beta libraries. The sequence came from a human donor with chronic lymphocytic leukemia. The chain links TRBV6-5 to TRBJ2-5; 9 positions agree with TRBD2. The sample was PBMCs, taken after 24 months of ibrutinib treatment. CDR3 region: CASSPPSGVAQYF. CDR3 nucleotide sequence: TGTGCCAGCAGCCCCCCTAGCGGGGTGGCCCAGTACTTC.